This T cell receptor beta chain was documented in a study of brain T cells in children with intractable seizures. TCRdb keeps only in-frame clones here, not all; method: immunoSEQ multiplex PCR. Among about 76,000 clones listed, under 95% were seen once. The CDR3 consists of 15 residues. Germline CDR1 reads MNHNY; CDR2 reads SVGAGI (reference sequence). Trimming cost V 6 bases and J 6 bases; bases outside gene matches: 11. Material: peripheral blood, obtained at surgery. This clonotype was sampled from a boy under two years old with tuberous sclerosis and intractable seizures. The chain is built from TRBV6-6 and TRBJ1-1, with 9 positions matching TRBD1. CDR3 protein: CASSSRDREGAEAFF. CDR3 DNA sequence: TGTGCCAGCAGCTCCCGGGACAGGGAGGGGGCTGAAGCTTTCTTT.